These T cell receptor beta chains were read from a single sample in a study of read filtering for tumor transcriptome and immune sequencing. TCRdb reanalysed the reads using MiXCR and keeps one entry per CDR3 protein. The table lists approximately 61,000 distinct CDR3 sequences, approximately 20% of them singletons. The sample comprised a population of CD138-negative cells sorted from bone marrow. The receptors were gathered from a donor over 35 with multiple myeloma. The CDR3 runs from the conserved cysteine through the conserved F or W. A D gene is named only where the DNA matches it firmly. The size entry is marked missing in some rows and otherwise reads once, few, many or a size class.

clone_size: many; v_call: TRBV5-4; j_call: TRBJ2-1; d_call: TRBD1; cdr3_nt: TGTGCCAGCAGCCTGGACAGGGTTCGGTTCAATGAGCAGTTCTTC; cdr3_aa: CASSLDRVRFNEQFF
clone_size: few; v_call: TRBV12-3/TRBV12-4; j_call: TRBJ1-5; d_call: .; cdr3_nt: TGTGCCAGCAGTTTAGGAGGCCGGGGGACAATCGGGGGATATAGCAATCAGCCCCAGCATTTT; cdr3_aa: CASSLGGRGTIGGYSNQPQHF
clone_size: .; v_call: TRBV5-6; j_call: TRBJ2-1; d_call: TRBD2; cdr3_nt: TGTGCCAGCAGCTATTTAACCGGAACTAGCGGGACGGTAATTAGAATAAGTGAGCAGCTCTTC; cdr3_aa: CASSYLTGTSGTVIRISEQLF
clone_size: many; v_call: TRBV4-1; j_call: TRBJ2-5; d_call: TRBD2; cdr3_nt: TGCGCCAGCAGCCAACAACGGGGGGTAGAGACCCAGTACTTC; cdr3_aa: CASSQQRGVETQYF
clone_size: .; v_call: TRBV6-5; j_call: TRBJ2-5; d_call: .; cdr3_nt: TGTGCCACAGCGGTATCGGGGACCCAGTACTTC; cdr3_aa: CATAVSGTQYF
clone_size: many; v_call: TRBV9; j_call: TRBJ1-1; d_call: .; cdr3_nt: TGTGCCAGCAGCCCCCCGGAAAGTATGAACACTGAAGCTTTCTTT; cdr3_aa: CASSPPESMNTEAFF
clone_size: many; v_call: TRBV29-1; j_call: TRBJ1-1; d_call: .; cdr3_nt: TGCAGCGCTGGGGTCGGGGGGACTGAAGCTTTCTTT; cdr3_aa: CSAGVGGTEAFF
clone_size: .; v_call: TRBV11-2; j_call: TRBJ1-4; d_call: .; cdr3_nt: TGTGCCAGCAGCCTCACAGAGCAGCAGTTGTCTAATGAAAAACTGTTTTTC; cdr3_aa: CASSLTEQQLSNEKLFF
clone_size: many; v_call: TRBV9; j_call: TRBJ1-5; d_call: TRBD1; cdr3_nt: TGTGCCAGCAGCCCCCCCCGGGACAGGGGCTGGCAGCCCCAGCATTTT; cdr3_aa: CASSPPRDRGWQPQHF
clone_size: many; v_call: TRBV7-9; j_call: TRBJ2-5; d_call: .; cdr3_nt: TGTGCCAGCAGCCACCAACTAGCTAACCAAGAGACCCAGTACTTC; cdr3_aa: CASSHQLANQETQYF
clone_size: many; v_call: TRBV5-1; j_call: TRBJ2-1; d_call: TRBD2; cdr3_nt: TGCGCCAGCAGCAGAGGACTAGGCCACAATGAGCAGTTCTTC; cdr3_aa: CASSRGLGHNEQFF
clone_size: .; v_call: TRBV21-1; j_call: TRBJ2-3; d_call: .; cdr3_nt: TGTGCCAGCAGCAAACTTGGACGTCTTAGTGGGCAGGGGGCAAGAGATACGCAGTATTTT; cdr3_aa: CASSKLGRLSGQGARDTQYF
clone_size: many; v_call: TRBV7-2; j_call: TRBJ2-1; d_call: TRBD1; cdr3_nt: TGTGCCAGTAGCTCCCGGGACAGGGTTGGCAATGAGCAGTTCTTC; cdr3_aa: CASSSRDRVGNEQFF
clone_size: many; v_call: TRBV6-7; j_call: TRBJ2-1; d_call: .; cdr3_nt: TGTGCCAGCAGTTACTATTCGGGCGGTGAGGGGGAAAATGAGCAGTTCTTC; cdr3_aa: CASSYYSGGEGENEQFF
clone_size: many; v_call: TRBV19; j_call: TRBJ2-2; d_call: TRBD2; cdr3_nt: TGTGCCAGTAGTGCACAGGGGCTAGCGGGAAGACCGAACACCGGGGAGCTGTTTTTT; cdr3_aa: CASSAQGLAGRPNTGELFF
clone_size: .; v_call: TRBV28; j_call: TRBJ2-1; d_call: .; cdr3_nt: TGTGCCAGCAGTTTCCCTGGGTCTGATGCGGGATCCTACTATGGGCAGTTCTTC; cdr3_aa: CASSFPGSDAGSYYGQFF
clone_size: many; v_call: TRBV20-1; j_call: TRBJ1-5; d_call: .; cdr3_nt: TGCAGTGCTAGAAGCGGTGAGGGGAGCAATCAGCCCCAGCATTTT; cdr3_aa: CSARSGEGSNQPQHF
clone_size: many; v_call: TRBV3-1; j_call: TRBJ2-1; d_call: .; cdr3_nt: TGTGCCAGCAGCCAAGCCGGGATTTTCAATGAGCAGTTCTTC; cdr3_aa: CASSQAGIFNEQFF
clone_size: .; v_call: TRBV20-1; j_call: TRBJ1-1; d_call: .; cdr3_nt: TGCAGTGCTAGAGGGGCTTTGAACACTGAAGCTTTCTTT; cdr3_aa: CSARGALNTEAFF
clone_size: many; v_call: TRBV20-1; j_call: TRBJ2-7; d_call: TRBD1; cdr3_nt: TGCAGTGCTAGGTGGGACAGGGACTACGAGCAGTACTTC; cdr3_aa: CSARWDRDYEQYF
clone_size: many; v_call: TRBV19; j_call: TRBJ1-5; d_call: .; cdr3_nt: TGTGCCAGTAGTTTTCTTACAGGGAGAGGCAATCAGCCCCAGCATTTT; cdr3_aa: CASSFLTGRGNQPQHF
clone_size: .; v_call: TRBV20-1; j_call: TRBJ2-3; d_call: .; cdr3_nt: TGCAGTGTTTTGGACCCTTCGACAGGTACGCAGTATTTT; cdr3_aa: CSVLDPSTGTQYF
clone_size: many; v_call: TRBV28; j_call: TRBJ1-5; d_call: .; cdr3_nt: TGTGCCAGCAGTCTAAAAAATCAGCCCCAGCATTTT; cdr3_aa: CASSLKNQPQHF
clone_size: .; v_call: TRBV29-1; j_call: TRBJ2-7; d_call: .; cdr3_nt: TGCAGCGTTGATCGGGGACCCTACGGGCAGTACTTC; cdr3_aa: CSVDRGPYGQYF
clone_size: many; v_call: TRBV6-1; j_call: TRBJ2-5; d_call: TRBD2; cdr3_nt: TGTGCCAGCAGTGGAAGGTTAGCGGGGGGGCTAGAGACCCAGTACTTC; cdr3_aa: CASSGRLAGGLETQYF
clone_size: many; v_call: TRBV18; j_call: TRBJ1-5; d_call: TRBD1; cdr3_nt: TGTGCCAGCTCATCGACAGGGGGGAATCAGCCCCAGCATTTT; cdr3_aa: CASSSTGGNQPQHF
clone_size: .; v_call: TRBV10-2; j_call: TRBJ2-5; d_call: .; cdr3_nt: TGCGCCAGCATTCCCTCGTGGGGGTGCCAAGAGACCCAGTACTTC; cdr3_aa: CASIPSWGCQETQYF
clone_size: many; v_call: TRBV7-3; j_call: TRBJ1-6; d_call: .; cdr3_nt: TGTGCCAGCAGCTTAAAGGCAGGCTATAATTCACCCCTCCACTTT; cdr3_aa: CASSLKAGYNSPLHF
clone_size: .; v_call: TRBV20-1; j_call: TRBJ2-3; d_call: TRBD2; cdr3_nt: TGCAGTGCTTTGACTAGCGGCACAGATACGCAGTATTTT; cdr3_aa: CSALTSGTDTQYF
clone_size: many; v_call: TRBV30; j_call: TRBJ2-2; d_call: .; cdr3_nt: TGTGCCTGGAGCCCTACTAGGGAGCTGTTTTTT; cdr3_aa: CAWSPTRELFF
clone_size: .; v_call: TRBV20-1; j_call: TRBJ2-1; d_call: .; cdr3_nt: TGCAGTACTAGAGATCAACGGCGTTACAATGGGCAGTTCTTC; cdr3_aa: CSTRDQRRYNGQFF
clone_size: .; v_call: TRBV19; j_call: TRBJ1-5; d_call: .; cdr3_nt: TGTGCCAGTAATGACTGGGGCAATCAGCCCCAGCATTTT; cdr3_aa: CASNDWGNQPQHF
clone_size: many; v_call: TRBV20-1; j_call: TRBJ1-1; d_call: TRBD1; cdr3_nt: TGCAGTGCTAGAGACCTACTAAAACAGGGGGCAAACCCTGAAGCTTTCTTT; cdr3_aa: CSARDLLKQGANPEAFF
clone_size: many; v_call: TRBV12-5; j_call: TRBJ2-3; d_call: .; cdr3_nt: TGTGCTAGTGGTTTCTCGACTACCACAGATACGCAGTATTTT; cdr3_aa: CASGFSTTTDTQYF
clone_size: .; v_call: TRBV13; j_call: TRBJ1-1; d_call: .; cdr3_nt: TGTGCCAGCAGCTGGGCGCTGAACACTGAAGCTTTCTTT; cdr3_aa: CASSWALNTEAFF
clone_size: many; v_call: TRBV19; j_call: TRBJ2-2; d_call: .; cdr3_nt: TGTGCCAGTAGTATAGCGGGGGCCCCTCGGGAGCTGTTTTTT; cdr3_aa: CASSIAGAPRELFF
clone_size: .; v_call: TRBV28; j_call: TRBJ1-4; d_call: .; cdr3_nt: TGTGCCAGCAGTTTCTACCGTAATGAAAAACTGTTTTTT; cdr3_aa: CASSFYRNEKLFF
clone_size: many; v_call: TRBV20-1; j_call: TRBJ2-1; d_call: TRBD2; cdr3_nt: TGCAGTGCGGATGTGCTAGCGGGGATCTACAATGAGCAGTTCTTC; cdr3_aa: CSADVLAGIYNEQFF
clone_size: many; v_call: TRBV6-2/TRBV6-3; j_call: TRBJ1-5; d_call: .; cdr3_nt: TGTGCCAGCAGTTTACTCAGTTGGAATCAGCCCCAGCATTTT; cdr3_aa: CASSLLSWNQPQHF
clone_size: .; v_call: TRBV12-3/TRBV12-4; j_call: TRBJ2-2; d_call: TRBD1; cdr3_nt: TGTGCCTGCAGAACCTCGGGACAGGGCACCGGTGAGCTGTTTTTT; cdr3_aa: CACRTSGQGTGELFF
clone_size: many; v_call: TRBV20-1; j_call: TRBJ1-4; d_call: .; cdr3_nt: TGCAGTGCTAGAGATGTCGACAGGGAAAAACTGTTTTTT; cdr3_aa: CSARDVDREKLFF
clone_size: many; v_call: TRBV28; j_call: TRBJ1-1; d_call: .; cdr3_nt: TGTGCCAGCAGTTTATCGAGACATGCCTCACGGGTAGCTTTCTTT; cdr3_aa: CASSLSRHASRVAFF
clone_size: many; v_call: TRBV12-3/TRBV12-4; j_call: TRBJ2-2; d_call: .; cdr3_nt: TGTGCCAGCAGCTCTACAGTTACGAACACCGGGGAGCTGTTTTTT; cdr3_aa: CASSSTVTNTGELFF
clone_size: .; v_call: TRBV7-8; j_call: TRBJ2-2; d_call: .; cdr3_nt: TGTGCCGCCTCTCCCAGGGGAACGAACACCGGGGAGCTGTTTTTT; cdr3_aa: CAASPRGTNTGELFF
clone_size: many; v_call: TRBV28; j_call: TRBJ2-5; d_call: TRBD1; cdr3_nt: TGTGCCAGCAGTGGGGAGGGGGACAGGGTCTTGGAGACCCAGTACTTC; cdr3_aa: CASSGEGDRVLETQYF
clone_size: many; v_call: TRBV7-2; j_call: TRBJ2-1; d_call: TRBD2; cdr3_nt: TGTGCCAGCAGCTTGGGACTAGCGGTAGGGAATGAGCAGTTCTTC; cdr3_aa: CASSLGLAVGNEQFF
clone_size: many; v_call: TRBV14; j_call: TRBJ2-7; d_call: .; cdr3_nt: TGTGCCAGCAGCCAACCAGGGAGAGGGGACTACGAGCAGTACTTC; cdr3_aa: CASSQPGRGDYEQYF
clone_size: many; v_call: TRBV29-1; j_call: TRBJ2-7; d_call: .; cdr3_nt: TGCAGCGTTCTACTAGGGCTGCACTCCTACGAGCAGTACTTC; cdr3_aa: CSVLLGLHSYEQYF
clone_size: many; v_call: TRBV28; j_call: TRBJ1-1; d_call: TRBD1; cdr3_nt: TGTGCCAGCACCTTGACAGGGGGCAAGAACACTGAAGCTTTCTTT; cdr3_aa: CASTLTGGKNTEAFF
clone_size: .; v_call: TRBV3-1; j_call: TRBJ1-1; d_call: .; cdr3_nt: TGTGCCAGCAGCCAAACGAGGACTGAAGCTTTCTTT; cdr3_aa: CASSQTRTEAFF
clone_size: .; v_call: TRBV6-2/TRBV6-3; j_call: TRBJ2-1; d_call: .; cdr3_nt: TGTGCCAGCAGTTACCAGCGAGCGAAACGCTCCTACAATGAGCAGTTCTTC; cdr3_aa: CASSYQRAKRSYNEQFF
clone_size: many; v_call: TRBV29-1; j_call: TRBJ2-7; d_call: .; cdr3_nt: TGCAGCGTTGAAAAGGCCGTAGGAGGACGCTCCTACGAGCAGTACTTC; cdr3_aa: CSVEKAVGGRSYEQYF
clone_size: many; v_call: TRBV2; j_call: TRBJ2-7; d_call: .; cdr3_nt: TGTGCCACAATGGCCGAGGGTAGAGGCTCCTACGAGCAGTACTTC; cdr3_aa: CATMAEGRGSYEQYF
clone_size: many; v_call: TRBV10-3; j_call: TRBJ2-5; d_call: .; cdr3_nt: TGTGCCATCAGGGGACATACGGGAGAGACCCAGTACTTC; cdr3_aa: CAIRGHTGETQYF
clone_size: .; v_call: TRBV10-3; j_call: TRBJ1-1; d_call: TRBD1; cdr3_nt: TGTGCCGTCGGAGGGACAGGGGGCACCATGAACACTGAAGCTTTCTTT; cdr3_aa: CAVGGTGGTMNTEAFF
clone_size: .; v_call: TRBV5-1; j_call: TRBJ2-5; d_call: .; cdr3_nt: TGCGCCAGCAGCCTGGACGATCGAGAGACCCAGTACTTC; cdr3_aa: CASSLDDRETQYF
clone_size: few; v_call: TRBV19; j_call: TRBJ1-2; d_call: .; cdr3_nt: TGTGCCAGTAAGGGGCAGCCCAACTATGGCTACACCTTC; cdr3_aa: CASKGQPNYGYTF
clone_size: .; v_call: TRBV29-1; j_call: TRBJ1-1; d_call: TRBD1; cdr3_nt: TGCAGCGCCCGACAGGGGGCTACTGCGAGCACTGAAGCTTTCTTT; cdr3_aa: CSARQGATASTEAFF
clone_size: many; v_call: TRBV5-1; j_call: TRBJ1-1; d_call: TRBD1; cdr3_nt: TGCGCCAGCAGCTTTACAGGGGACGGCACTGAAGCTTTCTTT; cdr3_aa: CASSFTGDGTEAFF